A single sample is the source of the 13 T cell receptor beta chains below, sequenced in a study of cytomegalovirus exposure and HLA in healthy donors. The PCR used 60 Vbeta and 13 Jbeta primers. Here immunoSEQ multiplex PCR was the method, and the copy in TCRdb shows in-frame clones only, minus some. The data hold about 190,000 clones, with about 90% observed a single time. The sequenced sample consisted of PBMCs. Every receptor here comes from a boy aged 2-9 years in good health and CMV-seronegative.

The chain's CDR3 is CTSSPPAGRYGGYTF. In DNA form, the CDR3 reads TGCACCAGCAGCCCCCCCGCGGGGCGATATGGTGGCTACACCTTC. V usage is TRBV1 and J usage is TRBJ1-2. TRBV1 is listed as a pseudogene. The CDR3 loop spans 15 amino acids.

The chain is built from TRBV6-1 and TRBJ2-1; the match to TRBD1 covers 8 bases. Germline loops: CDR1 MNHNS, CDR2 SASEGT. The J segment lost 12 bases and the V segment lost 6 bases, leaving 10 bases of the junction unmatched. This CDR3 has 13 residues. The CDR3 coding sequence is TGTGCCAGCAGGGTTGGACAGGGTCTCGGGCAGTTCTTC. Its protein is CASRVGQGLGQFF.

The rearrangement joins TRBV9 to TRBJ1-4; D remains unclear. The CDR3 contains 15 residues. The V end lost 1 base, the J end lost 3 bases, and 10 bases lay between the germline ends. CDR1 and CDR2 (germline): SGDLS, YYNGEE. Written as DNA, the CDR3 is TGTGCCAGCAGCGTAAGAGGGTTGGCTAATGAAAAACTGTTTTTT. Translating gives CASSVRGLANEKLFF.

For the CDR3, the DNA is TGTGCCAGCAGTAAAGAGGGTTTTGGAACGCAGTACTTC. Amino acids: CASSKEGFGTQYF. The V call is TRBV6-5, the J call TRBJ2-7; tentative D call: TRBD2 (5 bases). Deletions cut 5 bases from V and 9 bases from J, with 17 bases between. This CDR3 region has 13 residues. CDR1 MNHEY and CDR2 SVGAGI come from the germline V gene.

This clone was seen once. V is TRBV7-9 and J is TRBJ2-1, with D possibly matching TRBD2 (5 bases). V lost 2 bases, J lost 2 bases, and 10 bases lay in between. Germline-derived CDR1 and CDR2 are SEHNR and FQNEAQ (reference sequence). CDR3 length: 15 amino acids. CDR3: CASSLWAGTYNEQFF. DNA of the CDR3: TGTGCCAGCAGCTTATGGGCGGGTACCTACAATGAGCAGTTCTTC.

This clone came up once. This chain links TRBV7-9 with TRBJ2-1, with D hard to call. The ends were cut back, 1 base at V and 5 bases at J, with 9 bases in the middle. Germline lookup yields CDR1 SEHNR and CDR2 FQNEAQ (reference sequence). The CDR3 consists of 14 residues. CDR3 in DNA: TGTGCCAGCAGCTTAGTAGTATTGAACAATGAGCAGTTCTTC. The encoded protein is CASSLVVLNNEQFF.

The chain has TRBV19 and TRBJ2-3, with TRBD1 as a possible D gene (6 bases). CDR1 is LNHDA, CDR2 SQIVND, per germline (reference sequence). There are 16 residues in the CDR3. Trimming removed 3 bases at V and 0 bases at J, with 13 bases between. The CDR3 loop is CASSIVRGWSTDTQYF. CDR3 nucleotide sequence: TGTGCCAGTAGTATTGTCAGGGGTTGGAGCACAGATACGCAGTATTTT.

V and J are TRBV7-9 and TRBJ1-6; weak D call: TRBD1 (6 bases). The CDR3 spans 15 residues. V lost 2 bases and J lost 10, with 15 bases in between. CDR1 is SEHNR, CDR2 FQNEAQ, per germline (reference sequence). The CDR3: CASSLQPGEGSPLHF. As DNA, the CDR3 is TGTGCCAGCAGCTTACAACCAGGGGAGGGATCACCCCTCCACTTT.

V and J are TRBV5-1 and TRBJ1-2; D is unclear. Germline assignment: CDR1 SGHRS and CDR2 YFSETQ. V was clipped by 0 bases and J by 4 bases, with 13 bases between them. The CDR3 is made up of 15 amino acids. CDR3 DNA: TGCGCCAGCAGCTTGGATTCGACAACCTTCTATGGCTACACCTTC. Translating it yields CASSLDSTTFYGYTF. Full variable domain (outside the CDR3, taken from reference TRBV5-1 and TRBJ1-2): KAGVTQTPRYLIKTRGQQVTLSCSPISGHRSVSWYQQTPGQGLQFLFEYFSETQRNKGNFPGRFSGRQFSNSRSEMNVSTLELGDSALYLCASSLDSTTFYGYTFGSGTRLTVV.

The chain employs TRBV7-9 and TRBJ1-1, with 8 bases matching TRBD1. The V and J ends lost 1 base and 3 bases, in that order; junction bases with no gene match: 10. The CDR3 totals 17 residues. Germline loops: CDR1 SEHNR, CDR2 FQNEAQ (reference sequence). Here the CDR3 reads CASSLGTGSHQDTEAFF. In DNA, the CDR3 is TGTGCCAGCAGCTTAGGGACAGGGTCACATCAAGACACTGAAGCTTTCTTT.

CDR3 sequence (DNA): TGTGCCAGCAGCTTCCGGGACAGGCTTACCCGGACTGAAGCTTTCTTT. Protein: CASSFRDRLTRTEAFF. V is TRBV9 and J is TRBJ1-1, with 8 bases matching TRBD1. The CDR3 consists of 16 residues. The V segment lost 4 bases and the J segment 5 bases; nucleotides outside the gene matches: 13. CDR1 is SGDLS and CDR2 is YYNGEE in the germline V gene. Supplemented by reference TRBV9 and TRBJ1-1, the full variable domain reads DSGVTQTPKHLITATGQRVTLRCSPRSGDLSVYWYQQSLDQGLQFLIQYYNGEERAKGNILERFSAQQFPDLHSELNLSSLELGDSALYFCASSFRDRLTRTEAFFGQGTRLTVV.

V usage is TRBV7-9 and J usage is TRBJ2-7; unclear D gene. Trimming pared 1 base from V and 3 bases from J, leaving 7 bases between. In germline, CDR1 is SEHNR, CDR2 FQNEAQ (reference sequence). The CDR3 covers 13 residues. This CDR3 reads CASSLDSFYEQYF. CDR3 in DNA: TGTGCCAGCAGCTTAGATTCTTTCTACGAGCAGTACTTC. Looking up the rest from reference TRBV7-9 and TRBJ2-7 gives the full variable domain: DTGVSQNPRHKITKRGQNVTFRCDPISEHNRLYWYRQTLGQGPEFLTYFQNEAQLEKSRLLSDRFSAERPKGSFSTLEIQRTEQGDSAMYLCASSLDSFYEQYFGPGTRLTVT.

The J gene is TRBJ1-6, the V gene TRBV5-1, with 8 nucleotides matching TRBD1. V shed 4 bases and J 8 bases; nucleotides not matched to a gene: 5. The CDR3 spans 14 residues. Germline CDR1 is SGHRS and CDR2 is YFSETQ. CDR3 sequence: CASSPAGGYSPLHF. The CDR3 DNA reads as TGCGCCAGCAGCCCAGCAGGGGGCTATTCACCCCTCCACTTT.